The clone carrying this TCR beta chain was seen a handful of times. Documented time point: blood at routine non-recurrence follow-up after resection. Germline-derived CDR1 and CDR2 are SGHRS and YFSETQ. V was clipped by 3 bases and J by 0 bases, with 12 bases between them. The CDR3 spans 15 residues. TCRdb redid the calling of the 5' RACE reads with MiXCR, one entry per CDR3 protein. The sample lists 49,000 or so distinct CDR3 sequences, about 12% occurring once. The record originates from a study of spatial heterogeneity in lung cancer. Sequencing used PBMCs, obtained at follow-up. This clonotype originated in a male donor with early-stage non-small cell lung cancer. The rearrangement links TRBV5-1 to TRBJ1-1; D is possibly TRBD1 (5 bases). Here the CDR3 DNA reads TGCGCCAGCAGCTCTCGGGGCTCTTTGAACACTGAAGCTTTCTTT. Translated, it gives CASSSRGSLNTEAFF.